These 23 T cell receptor beta chains originate from one sample sequenced in a study of blood T cell repertoires in COVID-19. Only in-frame clones appear in the TCRdb table, and some are missing; sequencing was by immunoSEQ multiplex PCR. The sample lists a few hundred thousand clones, about 88% occurring once. The material sequenced was PBMCs or T cells enriched from blood (not recorded which). Every receptor here comes from a woman in her forties or fifties who had recovered from COVID-19.

CDR3 in DNA: TGCGCCAGCAGCCCGATAGGGGTCTCCTACAATGAGCAGTTCTTC. Residues: CASSPIGVSYNEQFF. This chain joins TRBV5-1 and TRBJ2-1; the D gene is possibly TRBD1 (5 bases). Per the germline V gene, CDR1 is SGHRS and CDR2 is YFSETQ. The CDR3 runs 15 residues. Trimming shortened V by 4 bases and J by 0 bases, and 11 bases separated the two germline ends.

The chain recombines TRBV7-2 with TRBJ2-5; no firm D call. The CDR3 spans 12 residues. Trimming left V 8 bases short and J 0 bases short, with 7 bases between. Germline V gene data show CDR1 as SGHTA and CDR2 as FQGNSA. In nucleotides, the CDR3 is TGTGCCAGCCGAGTAAACCAAGAGACCCAGTACTTC. This codes for CASRVNQETQYF.

The V call is TRBV27, the J call TRBJ2-7, with 12 bases identical to TRBD2. J gave up 6 bases and V 4 bases, and 7 bases lay outside the gene matches. From germline, CDR1 is MNHEY and CDR2 SMNVEV (reference sequence). CDR3 length: 15 residues. The CDR3 sequence: CASSSPTSGSGEQYF. In DNA form, the CDR3 reads TGTGCCAGCAGTTCACCGACTAGCGGGAGCGGCGAGCAGTACTTC.

V usage is TRBV27 and J usage is TRBJ1-4, with a possible D match to TRBD1 (5 bases). The CDR3 consists of 17 residues. Trimming removed 0 bases at V and 7 bases at J, with 18 bases between. The germline V gene has CDR1 MNHEY and CDR2 SMNVEV (reference sequence). The CDR3 sequence is CASSLSSMRGSVEKLFF. The CDR3 DNA sequence: TGTGCCAGCAGTTTATCATCCATGCGGGGCTCGGTTGAAAAACTGTTTTTT.

The chain combines TRBV11-2 with TRBJ1-3, with TRBD1 as a possible D gene (5 bases). V lost 2 bases to trimming and J lost 1 base, with 9 bases between them. Per the germline V gene, CDR1 is SGHAT and CDR2 is FQNNGV. This CDR3 spans 15 amino acids. The CDR3 DNA is TGTGCCAGCAGCTTATCTTCAGGGTCTGGAAACACCATATATTTT. Its protein is CASSLSSGSGNTIYF.

This clone turned up a few times. This chain connects TRBV6-2 or TRBV6-3 to TRBJ2-7, with TRBD2 matching 10 bases. The CDR3 contains 16 residues. The trim removed 0 bases at V and 1 base at J, leaving 3 bases unmatched. Germline CDR1 and CDR2: MNHEY and SVGEGT. As DNA, the CDR3 is TGTGCCAGCAGTTACTCAGGACTAGCGGCTTCCTACGAGCAGTACTTC. Its protein product is CASSYSGLAASYEQYF.

This rearrangement joins TRBV2 to TRBJ1-5; 9 bases fit TRBD1. The V segment lost 8 bases and the J segment 8 bases; nucleotides outside the gene matches: 10. Germline CDR1 is SNHLY and CDR2 is FYNNEI. The CDR3 sequence is 14 residues long. The CDR3 region is CASVGTGPLEPQHF. CDR3 sequence (DNA): TGTGCCAGCGTGGGGACAGGGCCTTTGGAGCCCCAGCATTTT.

The genes are TRBV15 and TRBJ2-2, with D perhaps matching TRBD2 (6 bases). The CDR3 contains 18 residues. Trimming left V 0 bases short and J 0 bases short, with 14 bases between. Germline V gene lookup returns CDR1 LNHNV and CDR2 YYDKDF (reference sequence). CDR3 in amino acids: CATSRDMGSGTNTGELFF. The CDR3 DNA reads as TGTGCCACCAGCAGAGATATGGGTAGCGGAACGAACACCGGGGAGCTGTTTTTT. Based on the CDR3 plus reference TRBV15 and TRBJ2-2, the full variable domain is DAMVIQNPRYQVTQFGKPVTLSCSQTLNHNVMYWYQQKSSQAPKLLFHYYDKDFNNEADTPDNFQSRRPNTSFCFLDIRSPGLGDTAMYLCATSRDMGSGTNTGELFFGEGSRLTVL.

The sample holds one count of this clone. Here the CDR3 DNA reads TGCAGCGTGATTGAGGGGGGGAAAGAGACCCAGTACTTC. Translating gives CSVIEGGKETQYF. The V and J genes are TRBV29-1 and TRBJ2-5; D is possibly TRBD2 (7 bases). The CDR3 runs 13 residues. CDR1 SQVTM and CDR2 ANQGSEA come from the germline V gene. The germline V and J ends were trimmed by 6 bases and 3 bases, with 14 bases remaining between them.

The chain carries TRBV5-1 and TRBJ2-1; 9 bases map to TRBD2. In germline, CDR1 is SGHRS, CDR2 YFSETQ. The CDR3 covers 15 residues. V shed 7 bases, J shed 2 bases, and the junction held 7 bases outside the gene matches. CDR3 coding DNA: TGCGCCAGCGGTTCCGGACTAGCGACCTACAATGAGCAGTTCTTC. Amino acid sequence: CASGSGLATYNEQFF. Filled out from reference TRBV5-1 and TRBJ2-1, the complete variable domain reads KAGVTQTPRYLIKTRGQQVTLSCSPISGHRSVSWYQQTPGQGLQFLFEYFSETQRNKGNFPGRFSGRQFSNSRSEMNVSTLELGDSALYLCASGSGLATYNEQFFGPGTRLTVL.

The chain links TRBV10-3 to TRBJ2-2, with D uncertain. The ends were cut back, 4 bases at V and 9 bases at J, with 15 bases in the middle. The CDR3 contains 14 residues. In germline, CDR1 is ENHRY, CDR2 SYGVKD. This CDR3 reads CAISGVSLRRELFF. CDR3 nucleotides: TGTGCCATCAGTGGAGTAAGTTTGCGCCGGGAGCTGTTTTTT.

This clone was seen a single time. This sample also contains other DNA sequences that code for the same CDR3. The rearrangement joins TRBV6-5 to TRBJ2-2; TRBD2 might be the D (6 bases). The CDR3 is 14 residues long. Trimming took off 3 bases at V and 2 bases at J, with 7 bases between the two ends. CDR1 is MNHEY, CDR2 SVGAGI, per germline. The CDR3 reads CASSYSGNTGELFF. CDR3 bases: TGTGCCAGCAGTTATAGCGGAAACACCGGGGAGCTGTTTTTT.

The chain uses TRBV19 and TRBJ1-5; 7 bases fit TRBD1. Germline values: CDR1 LNHDA, CDR2 SQIVND (reference sequence). There are 15 residues in the CDR3. Germline trimming cut 6 bases from V and 0 bases from J; bases unmatched to any gene: 5. Here the CDR3 reads CASSRDSYSNQPQHF. The CDR3 DNA is TGTGCCAGTAGCAGGGACAGTTATAGCAATCAGCCCCAGCATTTT.

V gene TRBV18 combines with J gene TRBJ2-1; 11 bases line up with TRBD2. Trimming removed 4 bases from V and 2 bases from J; junction bases left unmatched: 1. CDR1 KGHSH and CDR2 LQKENI come from the germline V gene. CDR3 size: 15 residues. In nucleotides, the CDR3 is TGTGCCAGCTCACTAGCGGGAGGGCCCTACAATGAGCAGTTCTTC. This sequence encodes CASSLAGGPYNEQFF.

This chain joins TRBV30 and TRBJ1-5; maybe TRBD1 (5 bases). The V gene lost 5 bases and the J gene lost 5 bases, with 22 bases spanning the gap. This CDR3 has 16 residues. Germline V gene data show CDR1 as GTSNPN and CDR2 as SVGIG (reference sequence). The CDR3 region is CAWGPSGAARYQPQHF. CDR3 sequence (DNA): TGTGCCTGGGGCCCAAGCGGGGCAGCCAGGTATCAGCCCCAGCATTTT.

The chain couples TRBV27 to TRBJ2-7; 7 positions agree with TRBD2. V shed 0 bases, J shed 2 bases, and the junction held 7 bases outside the gene matches. The CDR3 is 16 amino acids. Germline CDR1 and CDR2: MNHEY and SMNVEV (reference sequence). The CDR3 DNA reads as TGTGCCAGCAGTTTATCGGACGCTAGCGGAACCTACGAGCAGTACTTC. Its protein is CASSLSDASGTYEQYF.

The chain joins TRBV14 to TRBJ2-7; D remains ambiguous. The germline V gene encodes CDR1 SGHDN and CDR2 FVKESK. V was pared by 1 base and J by 5 bases, with 9 bases between. The CDR3 runs to 13 residues. This chain's CDR3 is CASSQGLRNEQYF. DNA of the CDR3: TGTGCCAGCAGCCAAGGTCTCAGGAACGAGCAGTACTTC.

V is TRBV28 and J is TRBJ2-2; tentatively, D is TRBD2 (6 bases). V lost 3 bases to trimming and J lost 7 bases, with 15 bases between them. CDR1 and CDR2 from the germline V gene are MDHEN and SYDVKM. The CDR3 runs to 15 residues. CDR3 region: CASSFAQVEGGELFF. CDR3 coding DNA: TGTGCCAGCAGTTTTGCACAGGTGGAGGGCGGGGAGCTGTTTTTT.

This clone was picked up one time. The CDR3 loop reads CASSPQGGVYPYGYTF. In DNA form, the CDR3 reads TGTGCCAGCTCACCACAGGGAGGGGTCTACCCCTATGGCTACACCTTC. The chain has TRBV18 and TRBJ1-2, with a tentative D call TRBD1 (5 bases). Germline assignment: CDR1 KGHSH and CDR2 LQKENI. This CDR3 comprises 16 residues. V was shortened by 1 base and J by 4 bases, with 16 bases between the two germline ends.

This clone was counted once. This chain uses TRBV7-9 with TRBJ2-3; possibly TRBD2 for D (5 bases). V was shortened by 1 base and J by 1 base, with 9 bases between the two germline ends. CDR1 is SEHNR, CDR2 FQNEAQ, per germline (reference sequence). The CDR3 is made up of 15 amino acids. Here the CDR3 reads CASSLDGSGTDTQYF. CDR3 DNA sequence: TGTGCCAGCAGCTTAGATGGTAGCGGCACAGATACGCAGTATTTT. The entire variable domain, with the rest obtained from reference TRBV7-9 and TRBJ2-3, is as follows: DTGVSQNPRHKITKRGQNVTFRCDPISEHNRLYWYRQTLGQGPEFLTYFQNEAQLEKSRLLSDRFSAERPKGSFSTLEIQRTEQGDSAMYLCASSLDGSGTDTQYFGPGTRLTVL.

The genes are TRBV18 and TRBJ1-2; no clear D. V was clipped by 3 bases and J by 2 bases, with 7 bases between them. This CDR3 has 13 amino acids. CDR1 is KGHSH, CDR2 LQKENI, per germline. CDR3 in DNA: TGTGCCAGCTCACCGGGCAGAAACTATGGCTACACCTTC. Its protein product is CASSPGRNYGYTF.

The rearrangement uses TRBV7-2 and TRBJ2-1; maybe TRBD2 (6 bases). Looked up from germline, CDR1 is SGHTA and CDR2 is FQGNSA. The CDR3 contains 17 residues. V was pared by 7 bases and J by 0 bases, with 19 bases between. CDR3 coding DNA: TGTGCCAGCACCTCGGGGAGAGTCGGGAGCTCCTACAATGAGCAGTTCTTC. Amino acid sequence: CASTSGRVGSSYNEQFF. The full variable domain, its missing parts supplied by reference TRBV7-2 and TRBJ2-1, is GAGVSQSPSNKVTEKGKDVELRCDPISGHTALYWYRQSLGQGLEFLIYFQGNSAPDKSGLPSDRFSAERTGGSVSTLTIQRTQQEDSAVYLCASTSGRVGSSYNEQFFGPGTRLTVL.

The genes are TRBV4-2 and TRBJ1-2; perhaps TRBD1 as D (5 bases). The CDR3 length is 16 residues. The germline gives CDR1 LGHNA, CDR2 YNFKEQ. The V end was cut by 0 bases, the J end by 4 bases, with 15 bases between. The CDR3 loop is CASSQDRQRGIYGYTF. CDR3 sequence (DNA): TGTGCCAGCAGCCAAGATAGGCAAAGGGGCATCTATGGCTACACCTTC.